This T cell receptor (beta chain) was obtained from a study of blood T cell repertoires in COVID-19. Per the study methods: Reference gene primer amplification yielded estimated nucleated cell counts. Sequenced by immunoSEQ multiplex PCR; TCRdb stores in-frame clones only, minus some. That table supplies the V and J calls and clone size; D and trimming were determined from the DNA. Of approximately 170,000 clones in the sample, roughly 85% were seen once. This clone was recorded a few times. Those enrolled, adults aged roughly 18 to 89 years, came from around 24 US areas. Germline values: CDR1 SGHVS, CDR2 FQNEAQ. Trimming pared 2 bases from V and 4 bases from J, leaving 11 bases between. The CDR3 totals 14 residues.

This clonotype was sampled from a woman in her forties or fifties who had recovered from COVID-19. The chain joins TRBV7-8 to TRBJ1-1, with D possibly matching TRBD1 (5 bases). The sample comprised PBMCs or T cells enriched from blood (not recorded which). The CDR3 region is CASSLTQGGTEAFF. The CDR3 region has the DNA TGTGCCAGCAGCTTAACCCAGGGAGGCACTGAAGCTTTCTTT.